This TCR beta chain was captured by sequencing in a study of graft-versus-host responses after intestinal transplantation. Study details: Multivisceral, liver-intestinal, or isolated intestinal transplants were performed in recipients. Every transplant recipient was induced with anti-thymocyte globulin, then maintained on tacrolimus and steroids for approximately three years.

The CDR3 contains 14 residues. Study results and caveats: In patients with graft-donor T cell macrochimerism, allograft graft-versus-host to host-versus-graft clonal ratios were high. The highest levels of circulating GvH clones went along with early declines in HvG clones after transplant.

As for this clone: Its cognate antigen is unknown.

Assay used: immunoSEQ multiplex PCR; TCRdb lists only in-frame clones, some missing. The data hold about 89,000 clones, with approximately 94% observed a single time. The sequence came from a human donor who was the organ donor for an intestinal transplant. The rearrangement links TRBV21-1 to TRBJ1-1; TRBD1 reflects the table's D call only, with no check against the DNA. TRBV21-1 is recorded as a pseudogene. Sequences were derived from unstimulated CD4+ T cells sorted from spleen or lymph node cells, sampled before transplant. CDR3: CASSLTGGGTEAFF. The CDR3 region has the DNA TGTGCCAGCAGCTTGACAGGGGGGGGCACTGAAGCTTTCTTT.